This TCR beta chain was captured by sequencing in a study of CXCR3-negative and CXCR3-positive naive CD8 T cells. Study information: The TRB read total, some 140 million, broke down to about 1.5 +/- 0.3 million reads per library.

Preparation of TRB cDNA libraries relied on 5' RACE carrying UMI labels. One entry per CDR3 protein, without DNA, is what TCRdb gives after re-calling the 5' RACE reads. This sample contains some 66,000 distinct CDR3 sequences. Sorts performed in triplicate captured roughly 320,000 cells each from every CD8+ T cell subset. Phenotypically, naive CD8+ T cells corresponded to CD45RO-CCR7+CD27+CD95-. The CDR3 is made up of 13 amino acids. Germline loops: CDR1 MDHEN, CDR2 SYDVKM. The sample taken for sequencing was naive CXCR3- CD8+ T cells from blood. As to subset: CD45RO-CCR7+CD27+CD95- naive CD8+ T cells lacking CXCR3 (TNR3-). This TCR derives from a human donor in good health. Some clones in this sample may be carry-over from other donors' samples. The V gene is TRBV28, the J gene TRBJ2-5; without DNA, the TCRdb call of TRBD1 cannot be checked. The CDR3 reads CAGGGEYQETQYF.